This record looks at one TCR beta chain sequence and its context. Its specificity is not known. This record belongs to a study of OX40 agonist ivuxolimab in advanced cancers. Study context: Patients were dosed with the agonistic anti-OX40 (CD134) antibody ivuxolimab. Study conclusions and caveats: Low normalized clonal expansion also occurred in some nonresponding patients.

Germline lookup yields CDR1 SGHNT and CDR2 YENEEA. Deletions cut 4 bases from V and 2 bases from J, with 10 bases between. This CDR3 contains 14 residues. Generated by immunoSEQ multiplex PCR, the TCRdb table keeps only in-frame clones and is missing some. The repertoire holds 60,000 to 80,000 clones, with around 80% as singletons. The chain has TRBV11-3 and TRBJ2-3; tentative D call: TRBD1 (6 bases). This specimen was CD4+ or CD8+ T cells sorted from blood, taken in a trial of the OX40 agonist ivuxolimab. The TCR originated in an adult with an advanced solid tumor such as melanoma, head and neck, liver or kidney cancer. In DNA, the CDR3 is TGTGCCAGCAGCTCGCAGGGGATCACAGATACGCAGTATTTT. Its protein product is CASSSQGITDTQYF.